The rows below give T cell receptor beta chains drawn from one sample of a study of cytomegalovirus exposure and HLA in healthy donors. Using immunoSEQ multiplex PCR, the repertoire was profiled, and TCRdb retains in-frame clones only, with some absent. The data contain over 150,000 clones, 75% to 90% of them singletons. Sequencing was carried out using PBMCs. The receptors stem from a woman between 18 and 29 years old in good health and CMV-seronegative. Both conserved end residues are part of each CDR3. Fields, in order: D gene, clone size, V gene, J gene, CDR3 protein, CDR3 DNA. The D gene is left open where the match is weak. Clone size appears in some rows only: once, few, many, or a class for an expanded clone.

>NA|once|TRBV27|TRBJ2-7
CASSSRQTHSYEQYF
TGTGCCAGCAGTTCCCGACAGACCCACTCCTACGAGCAGTACTTC
>TRBD1|NA|TRBV15|TRBJ1-6
CATRWTGRNSPLHF
TGTGCCACCAGGTGGACAGGGAGGAATTCACCCCTCCACTTT
>TRBD1|NA|TRBV7-2|TRBJ1-5
CASSLQGAIYSNQPQHF
TGTGCCAGCAGCTTACAGGGGGCAATATATAGCAATCAGCCCCAGCATTTT
>TRBD1|NA|TRBV6-1|TRBJ1-1
CASSPGQGAATEAFF
TGTGCCAGCAGTCCGGGACAGGGGGCAGCCACTGAAGCTTTCTTT
>NA|NA|TRBV29-1|TRBJ1-1
CSVTANTEAFF
TGCAGCGTCACAGCGAACACTGAAGCTTTCTTT
>TRBD1|NA|TRBV7-2|TRBJ2-7
CASSLELGTVTYEQYF
TGTGCCAGCAGCTTAGAATTGGGGACAGTTACCTACGAGCAGTACTTC
>TRBD2|few|TRBV5-1|TRBJ2-7
CASSLAGQRDRYEQYF
TGCGCCAGCAGCTTGGCCGGCCAGCGGGATCGCTACGAGCAGTACTTC
>NA|NA|TRBV2|TRBJ1-2
CASVGENYGYTF
TGTGCCAGCGTAGGGGAAAATTATGGCTACACCTTC
>NA|NA|TRBV27|TRBJ2-1
CASSFFLSEISYNEQFF
TGTGCCAGCAGTTTTTTCCTTAGCGAAATCTCCTACAATGAGCAGTTCTTC
>TRBD1|NA|TRBV29-1|TRBJ2-1
CSVPDRVKGNEQFF
TGCAGCGTCCCGGACAGGGTAAAGGGCAATGAGCAGTTCTTC
>NA|NA|TRBV27|TRBJ2-2
CASSTRNTVPYITGELFF
TGTGCCAGCAGTACCCGTAACACCGTACCATACATCACCGGGGAGCTGTTTTTT
>TRBD1|NA|TRBV14|TRBJ1-2
CASSRYPRDRLIYGYTF
TGTGCCAGCAGCCGATACCCCCGGGACAGGTTAATTTATGGCTACACCTTC
>NA|many|TRBV6-1|TRBJ1-3
CASSDLGNTIYF
TGTGCCAGCAGTGACCTGGGAAACACCATATATTTT
>TRBD1|NA|TRBV29-1|TRBJ1-4
CSVEEGADEKLFF
TGCAGCGTTGAGGAGGGGGCAGACGAAAAACTGTTTTTT
>NA|NA|TRBV6-5|TRBJ2-5
CASSRRDKETQYF
TGTGCCAGCAGTCGCCGGGACAAAGAGACCCAGTACTTC
>NA|NA|TRBV5-6|TRBJ2-7
CASSLEIAPYEQYF
TGTGCCAGCAGCTTGGAGATAGCGCCCTACGAGCAGTACTTC
>TRBD1|NA|TRBV4-1|TRBJ2-7
CASSHHRGGSYEQYF
TGCGCCAGCAGCCACCACAGGGGTGGGTCCTACGAGCAGTACTTC
>TRBD1|NA|TRBV10-3|TRBJ1-1
CAIKQQGAETEAFF
TGTGCCATCAAGCAACAGGGGGCGGAGACTGAAGCTTTCTTT
>TRBD1|NA|TRBV5-1|TRBJ1-2
CASSLGDRGSGYTF
TGCGCCAGCAGCTTGGGGGACAGGGGCAGTGGCTACACCTTC
>NA|NA|TRBV7-8|TRBJ1-2
CASSLDGVPLYGYTF
TGTGCCAGCAGCTTAGACGGGGTCCCCCTCTATGGCTACACCTTC
>TRBD1|NA|TRBV7-9|TRBJ2-7
CASSSDPRGRLHEQYF
TGTGCCAGCAGCTCTGACCCCAGGGGGCGCCTCCACGAGCAGTACTTC
>NA|NA|TRBV5-4|TRBJ1-1
CASSSLATEAFF
TGTGCCAGCAGCTCATTAGCCACTGAAGCTTTCTTT
>TRBD2|NA|TRBV9|TRBJ2-5
CASSAGTSGGETQYF
TGTGCCAGCAGCGCGGGGACTAGCGGGGGAGAGACCCAGTACTTC
>TRBD1|NA|TRBV19|TRBJ1-5
CASTPGQGVYSNQPQHF
TGTGCCAGTACACCGGGACAGGGAGTTTATAGCAATCAGCCCCAGCATTTT
>TRBD1|NA|TRBV4-2|TRBJ2-3
CASSHWDRFSTDTQYF
TGTGCCAGCAGCCATTGGGACAGGTTTAGCACAGATACGCAGTATTTT
>NA|NA|TRBV5-4|TRBJ2-7
CASSSTGSSYEQYF
TGTGCCAGCAGCTCGACAGGTAGCTCCTACGAGCAGTACTTC
>NA|NA|TRBV2|TRBJ1-2
CASSDGQGQSGYTF
TGTGCCAGCAGTGATGGGCAGGGGCAAAGTGGCTACACCTTC
>NA|NA|TRBV7-8|TRBJ1-5
CASSLAGDTGQPQHF
TGTGCCAGCAGCTTAGCTGGGGACACGGGGCAGCCCCAGCATTTT
>TRBD2|once|TRBV6-1|TRBJ2-3
CASSESRSAGGWVTDTQYF
TGTGCCAGCAGTGAATCCCGCTCAGCGGGAGGGTGGGTCACAGATACGCAGTATTTT
>TRBD2|NA|TRBV10-3|TRBJ2-7
CAISVGETGRHEQYF
TGTGCCATCAGTGTAGGGGAAACCGGGAGGCACGAGCAGTACTTC
>TRBD2|NA|TRBV5-1|TRBJ2-3
CASSSPSGSGTSGGPLDTQYF
TGCGCCAGCAGCTCCCCTTCGGGTTCCGGGACTAGCGGGGGGCCTTTAGATACGCAGTATTTT
>TRBD1|NA|TRBV19|TRBJ1-2
CASSIHDRELGGYTF
TGTGCCAGTAGTATCCATGACAGGGAACTCGGGGGCTACACCTTC
>TRBD1|NA|TRBV7-8|TRBJ2-1
CASFEGQGPVAYNEQFF
TGTGCCAGCTTTGAGGGACAGGGACCCGTCGCCTACAATGAGCAGTTCTTC
>NA|NA|TRBV7-2|TRBJ1-5
CASSLSPQSNQPQHF
TGTGCCAGCAGCTTATCTCCACAGAGCAATCAGCCCCAGCATTTT
>NA|NA|TRBV7-3|TRBJ1-1
CASTRERGSPPRWDTEAFF
TGTGCCAGCACCCGAGAAAGAGGCAGTCCCCCCCGATGGGACACTGAAGCTTTCTTT
>NA|NA|TRBV27|TRBJ1-1
CASSLGRGNTEAFF
TGTGCCAGCAGTTTAGGCAGGGGGAACACTGAAGCTTTCTTT
>NA|once|TRBV6-5|TRBJ1-5
CASRAGANQPQHF
TGTGCCTCAAGGGCAGGGGCTAATCAGCCCCAGCATTTT
>NA|NA|TRBV4-1|TRBJ2-5
CASSQTGPQETQYF
TGCGCCAGCAGCCAGACAGGCCCTCAAGAGACCCAGTACTTC
>TRBD1|NA|TRBV19|TRBJ1-1
CASSASNRGTEAFF
TGTGCCAGTAGTGCCTCAAACAGGGGTACTGAAGCTTTCTTT
>TRBD1|NA|TRBV5-5|TRBJ1-5
CASSTRTGGDQPQHF
TGTGCCAGCAGCACACGGACAGGGGGCGATCAGCCCCAGCATTTT
>NA|NA|TRBV5-8|TRBJ2-7
CASSLASAFVGYEQYF
TGTGCCAGCAGCTTGGCCTCTGCCTTCGTCGGGTACGAGCAGTACTTC
>TRBD1|NA|TRBV30|TRBJ1-2
CAWTVQGEGGYTF
TGTGCCTGGACCGTACAGGGGGAGGGGGGCTACACCTTC
>NA|NA|TRBV19|TRBJ1-2
CASNGGNNGYTF
TGTGCCAGTAACGGGGGGAACAATGGCTACACCTTC